This TCR beta chain stems from a study of T-cell reconstitution after alpha-beta-depleted transplantation in children. The authors prepared the TCRbeta library with unique molecular identifiers. TCRdb fed the PCR reads into MiXCR, producing one record per CDR3 protein. In the table there are under 450,000 distinct CDR3 sequences, under 20% of which are singletons. J lost 2 bases, V lost 7 bases, and 16 bases had no gene match. This CDR3 region has 19 residues. CDR1 SGHAT and CDR2 FQNNGV come from the germline V gene. Study-wide results and limits: Some patients' high day-60 TCRbeta diversity was attributed to recipient cells surviving conditioning. Reports say that about two months after transplant, the alpha-beta T cells came out of several hundred graft clones that had expanded. Newly made T cells mostly supplied T-cell counts and diversity one year after transplant.

This clonotype was counted many times. Its antigen is not identified. The chain carries TRBV11-2 and TRBJ2-3, with 12 bases fitting TRBD2. The sample here was PBMCs, mostly from graft donor cells, taken 360 days after TCRalphabeta/CD19-depleted stem cell transplant. This clonotype was sampled from a boy under three years old who had a stem cell transplant for Wiskott-Aldrich syndrome, so the T cells may come from the graft donor. CDR3 residues: CASNLGTSGFKASTDTQYF. CDR3 coding DNA: TGTGCCAGCAACCTCGGGACTAGCGGGTTCAAGGCCTCCACAGATACGCAGTATTTT.